This T cell receptor (beta chain) was recorded in a study of CD8+ T cells in alopecia areata. In the study overall: It was 6 to 18 months of tofacitinib, and then there were 6 months off drug.

Collected material from alopecia areata patients comprised lesional scalp punch biopsies and peripheral blood. Investigators isolated RNA and reverse transcribed it into cDNA to act as the sequencing template. Produced via immunoSEQ multiplex PCR; TCRdb's table is partial and in-frame only. This sample has about 140,000 clones, with about 60% found just once. The CDR3 runs to 15 residues. After removal of 4 bases from V and 4 bases from J, the junction contained 9 bases not matched to a gene. Germline CDR1 and CDR2: SGHTA and FQGNSA. Points on this clone: What it binds is unknown.

Notes on the study in general: Normal scalp showed lower clonality than lesional scalp, especially alopecia totalis/universalis.

This material consisted of CD4+ T cells sorted from blood, taken at week 0. The TCR was taken from a human donor with alopecia areata. The J gene is TRBJ1-2, the V gene TRBV7-2; TRBD1 agrees at 7 bases. The CDR3 nucleotides are TGTGCCAGCAGCTATCAGACAGGGAGCTCCTATGGCTACACCTTC. Residues: CASSYQTGSSYGYTF. Supplemented by reference TRBV7-2 and TRBJ1-2, the full variable domain reads GAGVSQSPSNKVTEKGKDVELRCDPISGHTALYWYRQSLGQGLEFLIYFQGNSAPDKSGLPSDRFSAERTGGSVSTLTIQRTQQEDSAVYLCASSYQTGSSYGYTFGSGTRLTVV.